The source of this T cell receptor beta chain is a study of OX40 agonist ivuxolimab in advanced cancers. Notes on the study in general: Clonal expansion in partial responders at 0.1-3.0 mg/kg ranked among the lowest.

Germline lookup yields CDR1 MRHNA and CDR2 SNTAGT. The junction had 0 bases not matched to a gene; V was cut back by 4 bases and J by 0 bases. CDR3 length: 15 amino acids. This clone was detected ten times or more. Its antigen is as yet unknown. Libraries were prepared by immunoSEQ multiplex PCR; TCRdb keeps only in-frame clonotypes and omits some of them. The sample has over 55,000 clones, about 83% seen once. Specimen: CD4+ or CD8+ T cells sorted from blood, collected in a trial of the OX40 agonist ivuxolimab. The TCR comes from an adult with an advanced solid tumor such as melanoma, head and neck, liver or kidney cancer. V gene TRBV6-4 combines with J gene TRBJ2-1, with 10 nucleotides matching TRBD2. This CDR3 is CASSGTSGSYNEQFF. CDR3 coding DNA: TGTGCCAGCAGTGGGACTAGCGGCTCCTACAATGAGCAGTTCTTC.